One sample yielded the 14 T cell receptor beta chains listed below, sequenced in a study of blood T cell repertoires in COVID-19. Assay used: immunoSEQ multiplex PCR; TCRdb lists only in-frame clones, some missing. The sample lists roughly 180,000 clones, approximately 91% occurring once. Sequencing was performed on peripheral blood. The origin of the receptors is a man aged 65 to 85 with active or convalescent COVID-19.

This clone was recorded only once. J is TRBJ2-5 and V is TRBV2, with 7 bases lining up with TRBD2. Trimming removed 2 bases from V and 4 bases from J; junction bases left unmatched: 10. CDR3 length equals 16 residues. Per germline, CDR1 SNHLY and CDR2 FYNNEI. This chain's CDR3 is CASSEFGGSGVETQYF. DNA of the CDR3: TGTGCCAGCAGTGAATTCGGCGGGAGTGGAGTAGAGACCCAGTACTTC. The full variable domain, with the rest looked up from reference TRBV2 and TRBJ2-5, is EPEVTQTPSHQVTQMGQEVILRCVPISNHLYFYWYRQILGQKVEFLVSFYNNEISEKSEIFDDQFSVERPDGSNFTLKIRSTKLEDSAMYFCASSEFGGSGVETQYFGPGTRLLVL.

The chain couples TRBV21-1 to TRBJ1-4; the D segment call TRBD1 is taken from the table without a DNA check. TRBV21-1 is a pseudogene locus. This CDR3 is 20 amino acids long. The CDR3: CASSLPIWDRGDWANEKLFF. CDR3 nucleotide sequence: TGTGCCAGCAGCCTCCCTATCTGGGACAGGGGGGATTGGGCTAATGAAAAACTGTTTTTT.

The chain links TRBV2 to TRBJ1-1, with 7 bases lining up with TRBD1. J was trimmed by 4 bases and V by 4 bases; bases with no gene match: 6. Looked up from germline, CDR1 is SNHLY and CDR2 is FYNNEI. This CDR3 contains 14 residues. The DNA of the CDR3 is TGTGCCAGCAGTGCCGGGACAGTAATCACTGAAGCTTTCTTT. This encodes CASSAGTVITEAFF.

This chain joins TRBV28 and TRBJ1-5, with a weak D call TRBD1 (6 bases). CDR3 length: 14 amino acids. CDR1 MDHEN and CDR2 SYDVKM come from the germline V gene. Trimming shortened V by 1 base and J by 6 bases, and 10 bases separated the two germline ends. The CDR3: CASSLLQGGQPQHF. CDR3 coding DNA: TGTGCCAGCAGTTTATTACAGGGCGGTCAGCCCCAGCATTTT.

This sequence joins TRBV2 and TRBJ2-1, with 7 bases aligning to TRBD1. This CDR3 contains 14 residues. Per the germline V gene, CDR1 is SNHLY and CDR2 is FYNNEI. The junction had 8 bases not matched to a gene; V was cut back by 6 bases and J by 6 bases. CDR3 in amino acids: CASSRQGLFNEQFF. The CDR3 DNA reads TGTGCCAGCAGCAGACAGGGTTTATTCAATGAGCAGTTCTTC.

The J gene is TRBJ2-3, the V gene TRBV10-3; possibly TRBD2 for D (6 bases). This CDR3 has 13 residues. V lost 7 bases, J lost 0 bases, and 8 bases lay in between. Germline V gene lookup returns CDR1 ENHRY and CDR2 SYGVKD. The CDR3 here is CAINSGSTDTQYF. CDR3 nucleotides: TGTGCCATCAATAGCGGTAGCACAGATACGCAGTATTTT.

The chain has TRBV5-8 and TRBJ2-7; D is possibly TRBD2 (7 bases). This CDR3 is built from 17 residues. Germline CDR1 is SGHTS and CDR2 is YDEGEE. Trimming stripped 4 bases from V and 2 bases from J, with 22 bases between. In nucleotides, the CDR3 is TGTGCCAGCAGCCTACGTGGCTCGGGGGGCTTTGCCTACGAGCAGTACTTC. Its protein product is CASSLRGSGGFAYEQYF.

The genes are TRBV13 and TRBJ2-7; 10 bases fit TRBD1. This CDR3 contains 14 residues. Trimming at V came to 6 bases and at J to 6 bases, leaving 8 bases not matched to a gene. The germline gives CDR1 PRHDT, CDR2 FYEKMQ (reference sequence). CDR3 DNA sequence: TGTGCCAGCAGACTGGGACAGGGGCTAGGCGAGCAGTACTTC. Protein sequence: CASRLGQGLGEQYF.

The rearrangement joins TRBV6-2 or TRBV6-3 to TRBJ2-7; 9 nucleotides line up with TRBD2. The V segment lost 5 bases and the J segment 3 bases; nucleotides outside the gene matches: 11. Per the germline V gene, CDR1 is MNHEY and CDR2 is SVGEGT. CDR3 length: 16 residues. This CDR3 is CASSDLLAGTLYEQYF. The CDR3 nucleotides read TGTGCCAGCAGTGACCTTCTAGCGGGGACGCTCTACGAGCAGTACTTC.

This chain uses TRBV11-2 with TRBJ2-7; D perhaps matches TRBD1 (6 bases). Trimming took off 1 base at V and 3 bases at J, with 13 bases between the two ends. This CDR3 is 15 amino acids long. Germline CDR1 SGHAT, CDR2 FQNNGV. This CDR3 is CASSLGRRQDYEQYF. CDR3 nucleotides: TGTGCCAGCAGCTTAGGCCGGAGACAGGACTACGAGCAGTACTTC. Drawing the rest from reference TRBV11-2 and TRBJ2-7, the complete variable domain is EAGVAQSPRYKIIEKRQSVAFWCNPISGHATLYWYQQILGQGPKLLIQFQNNGVVDDSQLPKDRFSAERLKGVDSTLKIQPAKLEDSAVYLCASSLGRRQDYEQYFGPGTRLTVT.

J is TRBJ2-1 and V is TRBV5-4; 11 bases fit TRBD2. CDR1 is SGHNT and CDR2 is YYREEE in the germline V gene (reference sequence). This CDR3 is built from 17 residues. V shed 3 bases and J 7 bases; nucleotides not matched to a gene: 12. In DNA, the CDR3 is TGTGCCAGCAGCTCGGGTCGCCTAGCGGGAGGTAGGAATGAGCAGTTCTTC. Translating it yields CASSSGRLAGGRNEQFF.

The rearrangement uses TRBV5-8 and TRBJ2-5, with D perhaps matching TRBD1 (5 bases). The germline gives CDR1 SGHTS, CDR2 YDEGEE. This CDR3 region has 16 residues. Trimming pared 0 bases from V and 2 bases from J, leaving 14 bases between. CDR3 DNA: TGTGCCAGCAGCTTGGGCTGGGGCTTAACACAAGAGACCCAGTACTTC. Translation gives CASSLGWGLTQETQYF.

This chain links TRBV6-5 with TRBJ2-3; TRBD1 aligns across 7 bases. The CDR3 consists of 15 residues. Germline V gives CDR1 MNHEY, CDR2 SVGAGI. J gave up 5 bases and V 0 bases, and 5 bases lay outside the gene matches. In nucleotides, the CDR3 is TGTGCCAGCAGTTACTCGGGGACAGACGGAGATACGCAGTATTTT. It is translated as CASSYSGTDGDTQYF.

The rearrangement uses TRBV5-5 and TRBJ2-7; 7 bases align to TRBD2. J lost 7 bases, V lost 1 base, and 5 bases had no gene match. CDR1 is SGHKS, CDR2 YYEKEE, per germline (reference sequence). The CDR3 runs 13 residues. The CDR3 is CASSLRWTREQYF. The CDR3 region has the DNA TGTGCCAGCAGCTTGAGGTGGACTAGAGAGCAGTACTTC.